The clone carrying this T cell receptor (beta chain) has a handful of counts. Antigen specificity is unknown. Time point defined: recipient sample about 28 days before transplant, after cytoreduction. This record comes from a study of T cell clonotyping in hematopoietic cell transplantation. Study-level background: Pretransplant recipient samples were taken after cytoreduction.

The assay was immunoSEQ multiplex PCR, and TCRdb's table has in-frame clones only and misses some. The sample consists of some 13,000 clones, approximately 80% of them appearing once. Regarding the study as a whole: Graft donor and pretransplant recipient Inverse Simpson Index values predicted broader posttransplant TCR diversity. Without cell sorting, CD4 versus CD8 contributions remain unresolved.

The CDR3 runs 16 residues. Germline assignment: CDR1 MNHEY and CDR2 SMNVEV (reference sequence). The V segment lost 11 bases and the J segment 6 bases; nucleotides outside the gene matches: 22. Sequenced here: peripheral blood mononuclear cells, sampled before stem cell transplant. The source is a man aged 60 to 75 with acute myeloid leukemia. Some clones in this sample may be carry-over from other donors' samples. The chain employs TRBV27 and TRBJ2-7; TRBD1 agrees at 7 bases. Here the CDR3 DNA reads TGTGCCCCCACAACCATCGGGACAGACAACCGGGGCGAGCAGTACTTC. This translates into CAPTTIGTDNRGEQYF.